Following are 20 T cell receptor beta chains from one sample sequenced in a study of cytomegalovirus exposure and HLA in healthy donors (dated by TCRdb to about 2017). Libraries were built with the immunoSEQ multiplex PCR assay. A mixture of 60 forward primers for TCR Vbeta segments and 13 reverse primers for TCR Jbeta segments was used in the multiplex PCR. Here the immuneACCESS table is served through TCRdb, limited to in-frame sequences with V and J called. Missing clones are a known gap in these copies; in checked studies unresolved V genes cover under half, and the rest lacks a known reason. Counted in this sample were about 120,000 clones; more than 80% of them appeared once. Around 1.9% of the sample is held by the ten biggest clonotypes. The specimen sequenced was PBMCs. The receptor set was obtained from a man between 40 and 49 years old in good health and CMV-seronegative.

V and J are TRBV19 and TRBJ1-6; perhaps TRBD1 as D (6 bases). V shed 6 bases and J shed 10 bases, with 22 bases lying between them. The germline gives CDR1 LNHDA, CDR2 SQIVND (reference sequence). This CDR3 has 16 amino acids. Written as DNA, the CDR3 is TGTGCCAGTAGCCTAGGGGGGGCGTCCGCTCGGTCACCCCTCCACTTT. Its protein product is CASSLGGASARSPLHF. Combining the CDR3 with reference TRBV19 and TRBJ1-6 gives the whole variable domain DGGITQSPKYLFRKEGQNVTLSCEQNLNHDAMYWYRQDPGQGLRLIYYSQIVNDFQKGDIAEGYSVSREKKESFPLTVTSAQKNPTAFYLCASSLGGASARSPLHFGNGTRLTVT.

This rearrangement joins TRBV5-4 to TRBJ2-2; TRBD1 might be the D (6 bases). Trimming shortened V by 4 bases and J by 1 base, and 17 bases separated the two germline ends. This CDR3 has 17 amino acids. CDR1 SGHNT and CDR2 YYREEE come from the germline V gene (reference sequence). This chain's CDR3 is CASSPGASLQNTGELFF. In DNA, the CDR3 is TGTGCCAGCAGCCCAGGGGCCTCGCTTCAGAACACCGGGGAGCTGTTTTTT.

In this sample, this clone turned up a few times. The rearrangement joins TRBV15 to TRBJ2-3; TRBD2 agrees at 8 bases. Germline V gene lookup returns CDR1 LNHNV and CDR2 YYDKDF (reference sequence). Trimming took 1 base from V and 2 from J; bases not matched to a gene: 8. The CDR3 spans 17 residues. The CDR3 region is CATSRGGRGAYTDTQYF. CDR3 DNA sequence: TGTGCCACCAGCAGAGGGGGGCGGGGGGCGTACACAGATACGCAGTATTTT.

CDR3: CASSIWTDTDTQYF. In nucleotides, the CDR3 is TGTGCCAGTAGTATATGGACAGACACAGATACGCAGTATTTT. The chain joins TRBV19 to TRBJ2-3, with D possibly being TRBD1 (6 bases). CDR1 LNHDA and CDR2 SQIVND come from the germline V gene (reference sequence). The CDR3 consists of 14 residues. V gave up 2 bases and J gave up 2 bases, with 8 bases separating them.

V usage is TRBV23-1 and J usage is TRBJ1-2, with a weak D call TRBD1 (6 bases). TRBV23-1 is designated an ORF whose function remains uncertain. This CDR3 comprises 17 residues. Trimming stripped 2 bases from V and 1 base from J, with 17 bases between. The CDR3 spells CASSQGTRVTVNYGYTF. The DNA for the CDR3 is TGCGCCAGCAGTCAAGGGACAAGGGTTACAGTTAACTATGGCTACACCTTC.

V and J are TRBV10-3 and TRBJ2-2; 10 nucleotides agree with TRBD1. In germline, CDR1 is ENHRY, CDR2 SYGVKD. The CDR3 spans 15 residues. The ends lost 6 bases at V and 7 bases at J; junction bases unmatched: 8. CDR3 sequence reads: CAIRTGGGLSGELFF. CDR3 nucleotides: TGTGCCATCAGGACAGGGGGCGGGTTAAGCGGGGAGCTGTTTTTT.

The DNA of the CDR3 is TGTGCCAGCAGTGAAGGGGGCGGGACTGGAAACACCATATATTTT. It specifies CASSEGGGTGNTIYF. The chain employs TRBV6-1 and TRBJ1-3; D possibly corresponds to TRBD1 (5 bases). The germline CDR1 and CDR2 sequences are MNHNS and SASEGT. The length of the CDR3 is 15 residues. V was cut by 1 base and J by 2 bases, with 9 bases left in between.

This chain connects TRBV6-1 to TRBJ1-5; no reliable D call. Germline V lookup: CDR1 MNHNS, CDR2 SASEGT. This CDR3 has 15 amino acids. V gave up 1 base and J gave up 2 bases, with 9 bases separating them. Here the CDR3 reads CASSEVQRGNQPQHF. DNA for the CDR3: TGTGCCAGCAGTGAAGTACAGAGAGGCAATCAGCCCCAGCATTTT.

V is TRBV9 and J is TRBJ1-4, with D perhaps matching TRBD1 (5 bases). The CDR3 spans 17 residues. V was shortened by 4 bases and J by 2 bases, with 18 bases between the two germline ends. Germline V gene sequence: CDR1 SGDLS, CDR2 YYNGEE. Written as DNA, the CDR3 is TGTGCCAGCAGCTCGCCCTTAGGACAATCTACTAATGAAAAACTGTTTTTT. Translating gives CASSSPLGQSTNEKLFF. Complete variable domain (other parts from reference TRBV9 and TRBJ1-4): DSGVTQTPKHLITATGQRVTLRCSPRSGDLSVYWYQQSLDQGLQFLIQYYNGEERAKGNILERFSAQQFPDLHSELNLSSLELGDSALYFCASSSPLGQSTNEKLFFGSGTQLSVL.

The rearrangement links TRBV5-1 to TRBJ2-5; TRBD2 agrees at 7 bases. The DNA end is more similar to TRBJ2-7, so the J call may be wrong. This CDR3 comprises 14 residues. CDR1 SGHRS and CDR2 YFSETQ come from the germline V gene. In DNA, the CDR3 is TGCGCCAGCAGCAGGGAGGGTGTCGCCTACGAGCAGTACTTC. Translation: CASSREGVAYEQYF.

As DNA, the CDR3 is TGCGCCAGCAGCTTGGGTGTAGGACAGGGGGCCTACGAGCAGTACTTC. This encodes CASSLGVGQGAYEQYF. The chain combines TRBV5-1 with TRBJ2-7, with TRBD1 identical over 10 bases. Germline assignment: CDR1 SGHRS and CDR2 YFSETQ. Trimming removed 0 bases from V and 2 bases from J; junction bases left unmatched: 5. The length of the CDR3 is 16 residues.

DNA for the CDR3: TGTGCCTGGAGGCCTACAGGGGAATCCGGCTACACCTTC. Protein product: CAWRPTGESGYTF. The chain couples TRBV30 to TRBJ1-2, with TRBD1 identical over 7 bases. CDR3 length equals 13 residues. CDR1 and CDR2 from the germline V gene are GTSNPN and SVGIG (reference sequence). V lost 3 bases and J lost 8; bases outside the gene matches: 9.

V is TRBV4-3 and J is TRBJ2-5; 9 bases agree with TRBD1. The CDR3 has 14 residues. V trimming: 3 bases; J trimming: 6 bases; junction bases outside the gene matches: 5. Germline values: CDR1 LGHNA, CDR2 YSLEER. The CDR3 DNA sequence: TGCGCCAGCAGCCAGGACAGGGGCGAACAGACCCAGTACTTC. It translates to CASSQDRGEQTQYF.

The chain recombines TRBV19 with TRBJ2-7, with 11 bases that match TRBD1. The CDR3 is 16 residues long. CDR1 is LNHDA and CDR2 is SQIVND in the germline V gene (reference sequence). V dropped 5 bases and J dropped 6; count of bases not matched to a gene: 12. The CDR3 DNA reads TGTGCCAGTAGTTTCTCCCCAGGACAGGGGGCGGCCGAGCAGTACTTC. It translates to CASSFSPGQGAAEQYF.

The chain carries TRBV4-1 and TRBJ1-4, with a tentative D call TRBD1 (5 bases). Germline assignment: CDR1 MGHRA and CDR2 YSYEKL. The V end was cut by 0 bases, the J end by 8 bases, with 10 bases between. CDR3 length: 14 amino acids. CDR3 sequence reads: CASSQDTGREKLFF. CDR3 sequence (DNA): TGCGCCAGCAGCCAAGATACAGGTCGGGAAAAACTGTTTTTT.

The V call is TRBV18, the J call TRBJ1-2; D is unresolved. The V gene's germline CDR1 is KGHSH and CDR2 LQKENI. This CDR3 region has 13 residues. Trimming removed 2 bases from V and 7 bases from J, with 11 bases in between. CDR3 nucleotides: TGTGCCAGCTCACCAGAGTCTCTTATTGGCTACACCTTC. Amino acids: CASSPESLIGYTF.

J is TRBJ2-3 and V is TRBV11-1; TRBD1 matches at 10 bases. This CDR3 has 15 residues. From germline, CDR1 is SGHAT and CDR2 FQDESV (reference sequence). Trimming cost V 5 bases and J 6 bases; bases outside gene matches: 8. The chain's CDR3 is CASSPPGQGRDTQYF. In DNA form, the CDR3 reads TGTGCCAGCAGCCCTCCGGGACAGGGGCGGGATACGCAGTATTTT.

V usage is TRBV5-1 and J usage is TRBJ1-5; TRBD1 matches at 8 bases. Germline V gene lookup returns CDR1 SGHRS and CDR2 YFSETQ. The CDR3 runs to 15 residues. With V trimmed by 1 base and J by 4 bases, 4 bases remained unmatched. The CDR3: CASSLTTGVNQPQHF. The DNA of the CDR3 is TGCGCCAGCAGCTTGACGACAGGGGTTAATCAGCCCCAGCATTTT.

CDR3 sequence (DNA): TGCAGCGCATCGACAGGGGGCGCCGAGACCCAGTACTTC. Amino acid sequence: CSASTGGAETQYF. J is TRBJ2-5 and V is TRBV29-1, with 10 bases aligning to TRBD1. V was clipped by 7 bases and J by 5 bases; unmatched bases: 7. The germline CDR1 and CDR2 sequences are SQVTM and ANQGSEA. CDR3 length: 13 amino acids.

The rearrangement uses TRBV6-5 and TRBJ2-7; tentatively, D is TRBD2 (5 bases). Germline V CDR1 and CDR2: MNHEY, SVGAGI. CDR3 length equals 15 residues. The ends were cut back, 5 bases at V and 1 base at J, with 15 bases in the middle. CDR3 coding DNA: TGTGCCAGCAGTCCCTCCGGGGAAGTTTCCTACGAGCAGTACTTC. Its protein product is CASSPSGEVSYEQYF.